The T cell receptor (beta chain) under discussion was sequenced for a study of blood T cell repertoires in COVID-19. Study context: Sites in the United States, Italy and Spain provided acute and convalescent COVID-19 samples. From T cells, B-cell-depleted T cells, or PBMCs came the material, which was cDNA or gDNA.

Authors' data handling: By means of reference gene primer amplification, nucleated cell counts were estimated. Libraries were prepared by immunoSEQ multiplex PCR; TCRdb keeps only in-frame clonotypes and omits some of them. V, J and clone size reflect that table, while D and trimming were determined from the DNA. There are more than 95,000 clones in the sample; around 85% occur only once, and roughly 7.9% lies in the top ten. Between the trimmed V and J ends, which lost 4 bases and 0 bases, there was a span of 17 bases. CDR1 SGHRS and CDR2 YFSETQ come from the germline V gene. The CDR3 is made up of 16 amino acids.

Material for sequencing was peripheral blood. V and J are TRBV5-1 and TRBJ2-7, with D tentatively TRBD1 (5 bases). The sequence came from a man aged 65 to 85 who had recovered from COVID-19. This chain's CDR3 is CASSVGSTEDSYEQYF. The CDR3 nucleotides are TGCGCCAGCAGCGTTGGTTCGACAGAGGACTCCTACGAGCAGTACTTC.